Each of the 28 T cell receptor beta chains below was sequenced from the same sample in a study of T-cell memory formation after mild COVID-19. TCRdb analysed the 5' RACE reads with MiXCR anew, one entry per CDR3 protein. The sample records around 80,000 distinct CDR3 sequences, about 15% being singletons. Sample: PBMCs or a T cell subset sorted from them (not recorded which). These receptors all stem from an adult woman who had mild COVID-19 (a few samples of this study predate the infection). Cell type and time point are not known.

This clonotype was recorded a few times. The rearrangement joins TRBV7-3 to TRBJ2-5; possibly TRBD2 for D (6 bases). The CDR3 loop spans 15 amino acids. V was shortened by 5 bases and J by 1 base, with 14 bases between the two germline ends. Germline CDR1 is SGHTA and CDR2 is FQGTGA. This CDR3 reads CASSPYLGGQETQYF. As DNA, the CDR3 is TGTGCCAGCAGCCCGTACTTGGGGGGCCAAGAGACCCAGTACTTC. Full variable domain (remainder filled in from reference TRBV7-3 and TRBJ2-5): GAGVSQTPSNKVTEKGKYVELRCDPISGHTALYWYRQSLGQGPEFLIYFQGTGAADDSGLPNDRFFAVRPEGSVSTLKIQRTERGDSAVYLCASSPYLGGQETQYFGPGTRLLVL.

This chain connects TRBV30 to TRBJ1-1; possibly TRBD1 for D (5 bases). From germline, CDR1 is GTSNPN and CDR2 SVGIG (reference sequence). The CDR3 consists of 13 residues. Trimming took off 5 bases at V and 5 bases at J, with 15 bases between the two ends. DNA of the CDR3: TGTGCCTGGTCGTGGGGGGTCGGGACTGAAGCTTTCTTT. This codes for CAWSWGVGTEAFF.

The V and J genes are TRBV4-2 and TRBJ2-7; TRBD2 is a possible D gene (6 bases). Germline CDR1 and CDR2: LGHNA and YNFKEQ. V was cut by 8 bases and J by 2 bases, with 22 bases left in between. This CDR3 has 16 amino acids. The CDR3 protein is CASWMEDGREPYEQYF. CDR3 sequence (DNA): TGTGCCAGCTGGATGGAAGACGGACGGGAGCCCTACGAGCAGTACTTC.

In this sample, this clonotype turned up many times. This rearrangement joins TRBV5-5 to TRBJ1-1; tentatively, D is TRBD1 (5 bases). Germline V gene data show CDR1 as SGHKS and CDR2 as YYEKEE (reference sequence). The CDR3 has 15 amino acids. Trimming left V 4 bases short and J 5 bases short, with 18 bases between. The chain's CDR3 is CASSLLGDGGTEAFF. The CDR3 region has the DNA TGTGCCAGCAGCCTCCTAGGGGACGGAGGAACTGAAGCTTTCTTT. The variable domain in full, completed from reference TRBV5-5 and TRBJ1-1, reads DAGVTQSPTHLIKTRGQQVTLRCSPISGHKSVSWYQQVLGQGPQFIFQYYEKEERGRGNFPDRFSARQFPNYSSELNVNALLLGDSALYLCASSLLGDGGTEAFFGQGTRLTVV.

This clonotype was detected a few times. The junction and the germline gene differ at one end; a read error may be behind it. The rearrangement uses TRBV5-1 and TRBJ2-1, with TRBD2 matching over 8 bases. The germline V gene has CDR1 SGHRS and CDR2 YFSETQ. The CDR3 length is 16 residues. For the CDR3, the DNA is TGCGCCAGCAGCTTGGATTCTAGCGGGTGGTACAGTGAGCAGTTCTTC. Translation: CASSLDSSGWYSEQFF.

There are a few counts of this clonotype. The chain links TRBV19 to TRBJ2-1; possibly TRBD2 for D (6 bases). The CDR3 is 14 residues long. V was clipped by 3 bases and J by 9 bases, with 15 bases between them. CDR1 and CDR2 from the germline V gene are LNHDA and SQIVND (reference sequence). CDR3 nucleotide sequence: TGTGCCAGTAGTATTGGTCTAGCGACGGGTGAGCAGTTCTTC. This encodes CASSIGLATGEQFF.

The V and J genes are TRBV9 and TRBJ2-2; 10 nucleotides agree with TRBD1. Germline values: CDR1 SGDLS, CDR2 YYNGEE. Trimming cost V 3 bases and J 7 bases; bases outside gene matches: 15. This CDR3 spans 18 amino acids. CDR3 in amino acids: CASSDPAGGQGVIGELFF. Written as DNA, the CDR3 is TGTGCCAGCAGCGACCCAGCGGGCGGACAGGGGGTTATCGGGGAGCTGTTTTTT.

This clonotype has a count of ten or more. The rearrangement links TRBV7-8 to TRBJ2-5; perhaps TRBD2 as D (6 bases). Germline V gene sequence: CDR1 SGHVS, CDR2 FQNEAQ. V lost 3 bases to trimming and J lost 4 bases, with 30 bases between them. The CDR3 extends over 20 amino acids. CDR3: CASSFISGGNGSLQLETQYF. CDR3 DNA: TGTGCCAGCAGCTTTATCTCCGGCGGGAACGGCTCCCTTCAACTAGAGACCCAGTACTTC.

This clonotype was counted between two and nine times. V gene TRBV5-1 combines with J gene TRBJ1-1; D call uncertain. The CDR3 has 13 amino acids. V lost 4 bases, J lost 4 bases, and 11 bases lay in between. CDR1 and CDR2 (germline): SGHRS, YFSETQ. The CDR3 protein is CASSPFGPTEAFF. CDR3 in DNA: TGCGCCAGCAGCCCATTCGGCCCCACTGAAGCTTTCTTT.

This clonotype was detected only a few times. V usage is TRBV4-2 and J usage is TRBJ2-2, with a possible D match to TRBD2 (6 bases). The V end was cut by 0 bases, the J end by 4 bases, with 24 bases between. Germline lookup yields CDR1 LGHNA and CDR2 YNFKEQ. This CDR3 contains 20 residues. This CDR3 is CASSQERESNGGIGTGELFF. The CDR3 coding sequence is TGTGCCAGCAGCCAAGAAAGAGAAAGTAACGGGGGTATAGGCACCGGGGAGCTGTTTTTT.

The rearrangement joins TRBV20-1 to TRBJ2-7; D is perhaps TRBD1 or TRBD2 (5 bases each). V was shortened by 7 bases and J by 3 bases, with 13 bases between the two germline ends. CDR1 and CDR2 (germline): DFQATT, SNEGSKA (reference sequence). There are 12 residues in the CDR3. The CDR3 bases are TGCAGTGTAGAAGTGGGGGTCTACGAGCAGTACTTC. This translates into CSVEVGVYEQYF.

The genes are TRBV23-1 and TRBJ2-1; tentative D call: TRBD1 (5 bases). TRBV23-1 qualifies as an ORF whose function is uncertain. V was shortened by 2 bases and J by 1 base, with 12 bases between the two germline ends. This CDR3 is built from 16 residues. The CDR3 nucleotides are TGCGCCAGCAGTCAAAAGACAGCAGCGTCCTACAATGAGCAGTTCTTC. Its protein is CASSQKTAASYNEQFF.

This clonotype was detected only a few times. At one of its ends the junction is not consistent with the germline gene, which may arise from a read error. The chain joins TRBV20-1 to TRBJ2-7, with unresolved D. The germline V gene encodes CDR1 DFQATT and CDR2 SNEGSKA (reference sequence). CDR3 length: 12 residues. The CDR3 nucleotides are TGCAGTGCTCGAGAATACTCCTACGAGCAGTACTTC. Translated, it gives CSAREYSYEQYF.

Here the CDR3 reads CAWRGKATYEQYF. In DNA, the CDR3 is TGTGCCTGGAGGGGTAAGGCCACCTACGAGCAGTACTTC. This chain links TRBV30 with TRBJ2-7; D not resolved. Trimming removed 3 bases at V and 2 bases at J, with 11 bases between. The CDR3 consists of 13 residues. Germline CDR1 is GTSNPN and CDR2 is SVGIG (reference sequence).

The rearrangement uses TRBV7-6 and TRBJ2-2, with 10 bases lining up with TRBD1. This CDR3 region has 16 residues. V lost 2 bases, J lost 3 bases, and 3 bases stayed unmatched. Looked up from germline, CDR1 is SGHVS and CDR2 is FNYEAQ. Here the CDR3 DNA reads TGTGCCAGCAGCTTATACGGGACAGGGGACACCGGGGAGCTGTTTTTT. Residues: CASSLYGTGDTGELFF.

This clonotype was counted only a few times. The junction does not match germline at one end; this may be a read error. The chain recombines TRBV4-1 with TRBJ2-7; 9 bases are a match to TRBD1. The CDR3 consists of 13 residues. Germline CDR1 reads MGHRA; CDR2 reads YSYEKL. The CDR3 region has the DNA TGCGCCAGCAGCCCGCCGCTGGGGACAGGGTTGAACTTC. Translated: CASSPPLGTGLNF.

This clonotype has a handful of counts. V gene TRBV27 combines with J gene TRBJ2-7; weak D call: TRBD1 (5 bases). The CDR3 is 14 residues long. The germline V gene has CDR1 MNHEY and CDR2 SMNVEV (reference sequence). V lost 2 bases and J lost 6, with 14 bases in between. The CDR3 reads CASSLRQNLGEQYF. The CDR3 DNA is TGTGCCAGCAGTTTAAGACAGAACCTCGGCGAGCAGTACTTC.

This clonotype was seen only a few times. V usage is TRBV7-9 and J usage is TRBJ1-1; 7 nucleotides agree with TRBD1. J lost 0 bases, V lost 5 bases, and 3 bases had no gene match. Germline assignment: CDR1 SEHNR and CDR2 FQNEAQ (reference sequence). The CDR3 loop spans 14 amino acids. This CDR3 reads CASSPTGLNTEAFF. Here the CDR3 DNA reads TGTGCCAGCAGCCCGACAGGGCTGAACACTGAAGCTTTCTTT.

A few counts support this clonotype. J is TRBJ2-2 and V is TRBV7-8; TRBD1 matches at 7 bases. The CDR3 is 18 residues long. The V segment lost 3 bases and the J segment 4 bases; nucleotides outside the gene matches: 14. Germline CDR1 is SGHVS and CDR2 is FQNEAQ. Here the CDR3 DNA reads TGTGCCAGCAGCTTGGCAGGGGGTTTTCGACTAACCACCGGGGAGCTGTTTTTT. It encodes CASSLAGGFRLTTGELFF. The whole variable domain, filled in from reference TRBV7-8 and TRBJ2-2, reads GAGVSQSPRYKVAKRGQDVALRCDPISGHVSLFWYQQALGQGPEFLTYFQNEAQLDKSGLPSDRFFAERPEGSVSTLKIQRTQQEDSAVYLCASSLAGGFRLTTGELFFGEGSRLTVL.

The genes are TRBV6-1 and TRBJ1-1; no reliable D call. The V gene lost 1 base and the J gene lost 5 bases, with 8 bases spanning the gap. The CDR3 is 13 amino acids. The germline V gene has CDR1 MNHNS and CDR2 SASEGT. In DNA form, the CDR3 reads TGTGCCAGCAGTGAAGGATTGGGGACTGAAGCTTTCTTT. As protein: CASSEGLGTEAFF.

This chain joins TRBV5-1 and TRBJ1-3; tentatively, D is TRBD1 (5 bases). V dropped 2 bases and J dropped 0 bases, with 6 bases sitting between them. This CDR3 has 14 amino acids. Germline V gene data show CDR1 as SGHRS and CDR2 as YFSETQ. As DNA, the CDR3 is TGCGCCAGCAGCTTTGACAGCTCTGGAAACACCATATATTTT. Encoded protein: CASSFDSSGNTIYF.

This clonotype is categorized as medium-sized. The chain joins TRBV7-9 to TRBJ2-3; D is undetermined. Germline V lookup: CDR1 SEHNR, CDR2 FQNEAQ (reference sequence). This CDR3 is built from 16 residues. The V gene lost 7 bases and the J gene lost 2 bases, with 19 bases spanning the gap. For the CDR3, the DNA is TGTGCCAGCACCCTAGTCCAAGGGTCCCCCACAGATACGCAGTATTTT. Translated: CASTLVQGSPTDTQYF.

The chain uses TRBV12-3 or TRBV12-4 and TRBJ2-3; 16 nucleotides line up with TRBD2. The CDR3 is 19 residues long. Trimming at V came to 3 bases and at J to 3 bases, leaving 9 bases not matched to a gene. The DNA for the CDR3 is TGTGCCAGCAGTTTCTCTGGGACTAGCGGGAGGGCCTGGACAGATACGCAGTATTTT. It yields the protein CASSFSGTSGRAWTDTQYF.

The gene calls are TRBV7-6 and TRBJ2-1, with D unclear. This CDR3 contains 12 residues. The ends were cut back, 0 bases at V and 8 bases at J, with 5 bases in the middle. Germline lookup yields CDR1 SGHVS and CDR2 FNYEAQ. CDR3 DNA: TGTGCCAGCAGCTTAGCGGTCCATGAGCAGTTCTTC. The encoded protein is CASSLAVHEQFF.

This clonotype was detected a few times. The V call is TRBV7-8, the J call TRBJ1-4, with D hard to call. Germline values: CDR1 SGHVS, CDR2 FQNEAQ. V lost 0 bases and J 5 bases, leaving 10 bases between the germline ends. CDR3 length equals 15 residues. CDR3 DNA: TGTGCCAGCAGCTTAGCTGGGGAAGGCAATGAAAAACTGTTTTTT. Residues: CASSLAGEGNEKLFF.

Only one count was recorded for this clonotype. The chain is built from TRBV12-3 or TRBV12-4 and TRBJ2-6; D ambiguous. Trimming removed 6 bases at V and 1 base at J, with 13 bases between. CDR3 length equals 16 residues. The CDR3: CASSSDLLSGANVLTF. In nucleotides, the CDR3 is TGTGCCAGCAGCTCGGATCTCCTTTCTGGGGCCAACGTCCTGACTTTC.

The chain combines TRBV4-1 with TRBJ2-3; no definite D call. The germline V and J ends were trimmed by 0 bases and 4 bases, with 17 bases remaining between them. This CDR3 has 17 amino acids. The germline V gene has CDR1 MGHRA and CDR2 YSYEKL. This CDR3 is CASSQERTPDPPDTQYF. Here the CDR3 DNA reads TGCGCCAGCAGCCAAGAAAGAACACCGGACCCCCCAGATACGCAGTATTTT.

This clonotype turned up a few times. The rearrangement joins TRBV27 to TRBJ1-1; D may be TRBD1 (6 bases). The germline V and J ends were trimmed by 5 bases and 4 bases, with 11 bases remaining between them. The CDR3 has 13 amino acids. Germline V gene sequence: CDR1 MNHEY, CDR2 SMNVEV (reference sequence). CDR3 residues: CASSLTGSTEAFF. As DNA, the CDR3 is TGTGCCAGCAGTCTCACAGGGAGCACTGAAGCTTTCTTT.